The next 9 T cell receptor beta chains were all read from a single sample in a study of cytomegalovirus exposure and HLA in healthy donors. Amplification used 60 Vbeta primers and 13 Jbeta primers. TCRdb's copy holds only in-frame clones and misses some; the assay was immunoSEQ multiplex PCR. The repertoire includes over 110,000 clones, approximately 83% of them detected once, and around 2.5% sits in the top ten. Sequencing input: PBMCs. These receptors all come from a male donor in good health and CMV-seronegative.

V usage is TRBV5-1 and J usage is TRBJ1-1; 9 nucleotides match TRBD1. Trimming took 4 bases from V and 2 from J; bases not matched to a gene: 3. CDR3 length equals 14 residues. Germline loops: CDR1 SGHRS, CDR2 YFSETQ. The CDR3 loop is CASSETGGNTEAFF. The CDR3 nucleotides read TGCGCCAGCAGCGAAACAGGGGGCAACACTGAAGCTTTCTTT. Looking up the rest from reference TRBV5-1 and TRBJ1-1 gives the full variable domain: KAGVTQTPRYLIKTRGQQVTLSCSPISGHRSVSWYQQTPGQGLQFLFEYFSETQRNKGNFPGRFSGRQFSNSRSEMNVSTLELGDSALYLCASSETGGNTEAFFGQGTRLTVV.

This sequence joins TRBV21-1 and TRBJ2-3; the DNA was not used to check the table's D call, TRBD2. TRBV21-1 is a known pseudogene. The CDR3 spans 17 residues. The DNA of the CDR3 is TGTGCCAGCAGCAAAGAACACCCCGGGATACACACAGATACGCAGTATTTT. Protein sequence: CASSKEHPGIHTDTQYF.

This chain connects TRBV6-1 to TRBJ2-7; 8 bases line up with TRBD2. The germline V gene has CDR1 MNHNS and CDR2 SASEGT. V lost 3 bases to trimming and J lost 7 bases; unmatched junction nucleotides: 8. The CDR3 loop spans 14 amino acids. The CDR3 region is CASSERGAIGEQYF. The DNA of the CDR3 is TGTGCCAGCAGTGAGCGGGGGGCGATCGGGGAGCAGTACTTC.

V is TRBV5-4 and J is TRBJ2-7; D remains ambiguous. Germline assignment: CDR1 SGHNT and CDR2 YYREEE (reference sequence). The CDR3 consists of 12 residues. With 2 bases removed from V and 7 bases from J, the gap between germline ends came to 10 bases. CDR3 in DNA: TGTGCCAGCAGCTTCAGCGCGGATGAGCAGTACTTC. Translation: CASSFSADEQYF.

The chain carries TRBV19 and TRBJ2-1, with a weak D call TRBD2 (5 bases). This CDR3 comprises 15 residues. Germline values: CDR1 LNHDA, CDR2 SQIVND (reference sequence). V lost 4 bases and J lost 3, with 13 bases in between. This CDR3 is CASSRGSERYNEQFF. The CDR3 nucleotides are TGTGCCAGTAGTAGGGGTAGCGAGCGCTACAATGAGCAGTTCTTC.

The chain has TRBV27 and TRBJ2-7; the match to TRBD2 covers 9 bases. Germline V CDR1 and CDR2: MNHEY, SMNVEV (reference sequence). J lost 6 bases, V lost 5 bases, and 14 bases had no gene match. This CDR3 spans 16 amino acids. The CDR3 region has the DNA TGTGCCAGCAGTCTTGTCCCTCTAGCGGGGAGGGGCGAGCAGTACTTC. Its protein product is CASSLVPLAGRGEQYF.

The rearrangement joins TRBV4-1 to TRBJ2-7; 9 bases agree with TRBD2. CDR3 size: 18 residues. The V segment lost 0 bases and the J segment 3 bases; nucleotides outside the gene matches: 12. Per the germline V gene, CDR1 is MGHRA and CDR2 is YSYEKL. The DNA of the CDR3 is TGCGCCAGCAGCCAAGAGATTGGGATAGCGGGAGCCGGCTACGAGCAGTACTTC. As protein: CASSQEIGIAGAGYEQYF.

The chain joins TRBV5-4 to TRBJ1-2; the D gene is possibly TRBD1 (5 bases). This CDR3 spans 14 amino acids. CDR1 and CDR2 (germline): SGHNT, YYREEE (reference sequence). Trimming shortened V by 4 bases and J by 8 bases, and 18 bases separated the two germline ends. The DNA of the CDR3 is TGTGCCAGCAGCACGACGGGGGGTGGAGTGGGCTACACCTTC. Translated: CASSTTGGGVGYTF. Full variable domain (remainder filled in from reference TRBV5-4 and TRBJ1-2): ETGVTQSPTHLIKTRGQQVTLRCSSQSGHNTVSWYQQALGQGPQFIFQYYREEENGRGNFPPRFSGLQFPNYSSELNVNALELDDSALYLCASSTTGGGVGYTFGSGTRLTVV.

CDR3 protein: CASSFPGHLFGEQFF. CDR3 coding DNA: TGTGCCAGCAGTTTCCCGGGACACCTTTTTGGTGAGCAGTTCTTC. The rearrangement joins TRBV27 to TRBJ2-1, with TRBD1 as a possible D gene (6 bases). The V gene lost 3 bases and the J gene lost 9 bases, with 18 bases spanning the gap. Germline V gives CDR1 MNHEY, CDR2 SMNVEV (reference sequence). The CDR3 contains 15 residues.